This T cell receptor (beta chain) was profiled in a study of metastatic and nonmetastatic thyroid tumors. In the study overall: Malignant and benign thyroid patients had repertoires compared in peripheral blood and tumor or nodule tissue. Study-level points and caveats: When malignant thyroid tumors were compared with benign nodules, TCR beta diversity was reportedly significantly higher in the malignant tumors. This held in both blood and tumor samples.

This clone was seen ten or more times. Its specificity is not known. V lost 3 bases and J lost 5, with 13 bases in between. The CDR3 has 14 residues. Germline CDR1 reads LNHDA; CDR2 reads SQIVND (reference sequence). How the authors handled the data: Built for papillary thyroid cancer, a distant-metastasis classifier drew on CDR3 differences across clinicopathological groups. TCRdb ran MiXCR on the PCR reads. TCRdb's processing, not the authors' own work, is the source of the V and J calls. The data show some 28,000 clones, with 20% to 30% seen just once and 2.4% held by the top ten. No patient had received any treatment before thyroid surgery.

J is TRBJ2-5 and V is TRBV19; D tentatively fits TRBD1 or TRBD2 (7 bases each). The sequenced material came from blood. The clonotype originates from a female donor with papillary thyroid cancer or a benign thyroid nodule (not recorded which). Some clones in this sample may be carry-over from other donors' samples. This chain's CDR3 is CASSMRQGGETQYF. DNA of the CDR3: TGTGCCAGTAGTATGAGGCAGGGGGGGGAGACCCAGTACTTC.